The 6 T cell receptor beta chains in this list originate from one sample, sequenced in a study of cytomegalovirus exposure and HLA in healthy donors. The PCR ran on 60 Vbeta and 13 Jbeta primers. Data came from immunoSEQ multiplex PCR; TCRdb stores just in-frame clones and leaves some out. Altogether roughly 100,000 clones are present, roughly 60% being singletons, with the ten largest covering 4% to 5.5%. Source material: PBMCs. The source is a human donor in good health.

The chain employs TRBV25-1 and TRBJ2-7, with 12 bases lining up with TRBD2. The CDR3 consists of 16 residues. The junction had 15 bases not matched to a gene; V was cut back by 4 bases and J by 11 bases. CDR1 MGHDK and CDR2 SYGVNS come from the germline V gene. CDR3 DNA: TGTGCCAGCAGTGGGTTGATTCTAGCGGGAGGGGAAAGGGAGTACTTC. It is translated as CASSGLILAGGEREYF.

This clone has more than one count but fewer than ten. This chain joins TRBV15 and TRBJ2-1, with TRBD2 as a possible D gene (5 bases). Germline loops: CDR1 LNHNV, CDR2 YYDKDF (reference sequence). CDR3 length: 15 residues. V lost 3 bases and J lost 6, with 15 bases in between. Here the CDR3 reads CATSRARGPGNEQFF. The CDR3 DNA reads as TGTGCCACCAGCAGGGCACGAGGGCCCGGCAATGAGCAGTTCTTC.

The genes are TRBV27 and TRBJ2-7; weak D call: TRBD1 (5 bases). V lost 3 bases and J lost 6, with 9 bases in between. Germline V lookup: CDR1 MNHEY, CDR2 SMNVEV (reference sequence). The CDR3 sequence is 12 residues long. The chain's CDR3 is CASSLIGVEQYF. The CDR3 DNA reads as TGTGCCAGCAGTTTGATAGGGGTCGAGCAGTACTTC.

The sample holds a few counts of this clone. The J gene is TRBJ2-1, the V gene TRBV30, with 9 bases aligning to TRBD2. The length of the CDR3 is 15 residues. Germline values: CDR1 GTSNPN, CDR2 SVGIG (reference sequence). The V segment lost 0 bases and the J segment 9 bases; nucleotides outside the gene matches: 9. CDR3 in DNA: TGTGCCTGGAGTGTGGCGGGAGGGCCGTTGATTGAGCAGTTCTTC. This translates into CAWSVAGGPLIEQFF.

V and J are TRBV5-1 and TRBJ1-1; 8 positions agree with TRBD1. Germline V gene lookup returns CDR1 SGHRS and CDR2 YFSETQ. Unmatched junction bases numbered 7, after V lost 0 bases and J lost 6 bases. This CDR3 contains 15 residues. CDR3 sequence reads: CASSLAGGGGAEAFF. The CDR3 coding sequence is TGCGCCAGCAGCTTGGCAGGGGGCGGGGGGGCTGAAGCTTTCTTT.

V gene TRBV5-8 combines with J gene TRBJ1-1, with TRBD1 matching 10 bases. The CDR3 loop spans 16 amino acids. The germline V gene encodes CDR1 SGHTS and CDR2 YDEGEE. V lost 0 bases and J lost 4; bases outside the gene matches: 6. The CDR3 DNA reads as TGTGCCAGCAGCTTGGCCTTATGGACAGGGGGCACTGAAGCTTTCTTT. Translation: CASSLALWTGGTEAFF.